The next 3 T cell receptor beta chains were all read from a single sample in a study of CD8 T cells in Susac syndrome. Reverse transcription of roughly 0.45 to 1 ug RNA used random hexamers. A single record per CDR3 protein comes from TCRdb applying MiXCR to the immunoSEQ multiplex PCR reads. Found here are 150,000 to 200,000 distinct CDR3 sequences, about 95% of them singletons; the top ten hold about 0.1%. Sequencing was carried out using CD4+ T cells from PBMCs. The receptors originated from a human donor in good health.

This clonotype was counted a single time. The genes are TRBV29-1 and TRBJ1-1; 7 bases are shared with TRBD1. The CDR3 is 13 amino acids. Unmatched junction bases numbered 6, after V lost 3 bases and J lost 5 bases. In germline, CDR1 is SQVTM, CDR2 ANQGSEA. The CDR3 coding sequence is TGCAGCGTTGAGCATCTACAGGGGACTGAAGCTTTCTTT. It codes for CSVEHLQGTEAFF.

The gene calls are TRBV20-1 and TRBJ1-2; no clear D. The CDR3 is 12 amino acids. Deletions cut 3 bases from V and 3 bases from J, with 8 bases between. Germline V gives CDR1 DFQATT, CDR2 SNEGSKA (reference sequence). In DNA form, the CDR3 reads TGCAGTGCTAGGGGTCTGGACTATGGCTACACCTTC. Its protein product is CSARGLDYGYTF.

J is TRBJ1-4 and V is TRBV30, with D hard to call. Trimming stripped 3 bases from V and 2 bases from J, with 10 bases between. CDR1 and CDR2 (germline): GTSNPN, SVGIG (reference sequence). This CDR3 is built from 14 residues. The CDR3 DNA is TGTGCCTGGAGATCCCGTTGGACTAATGAAAAACTGTTTTTT. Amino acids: CAWRSRWTNEKLFF.